These 10 T cell receptor beta chains originate from one sample sequenced in a study of T-cell reconstitution after alpha-beta-depleted transplantation in children. Unique molecular identifiers tagged the TCRbeta library. Each CDR3 protein gets one entry after TCRdb re-called the PCR reads with MiXCR. This table has roughly 570,000 distinct CDR3 sequences, around 27% appearing once. This sample comprised PBMCs, obtained before TCRalphabeta/CD19-depleted stem cell transplant. Receptors originate from a boy in the first two years of life with Wiskott-Aldrich syndrome, due to receive a stem cell transplant.

This chain connects TRBV29-1 to TRBJ1-1; a possible D gene is TRBD1 (5 bases). The length of the CDR3 is 11 residues. CDR1 and CDR2 (germline): SQVTM, ANQGSEA. V dropped 7 bases and J dropped 3 bases, with 9 bases sitting between them. The CDR3 DNA is TGCAGCGCGGGGGTGGACACTGAAGCTTTCTTT. Protein sequence: CSAGVDTEAFF.

The chain links TRBV20-1 to TRBJ2-3, with D possibly matching TRBD2 (5 bases). Trimming shortened V by 7 bases and J by 6 bases, and 14 bases separated the two germline ends. The germline gives CDR1 DFQATT, CDR2 SNEGSKA (reference sequence). The CDR3 is 12 residues long. The CDR3 is CSVRLPGDTQYF. The CDR3 nucleotides read TGCAGTGTCCGGCTCCCGGGGGATACGCAGTATTTT.

Turning to this clonotype: This may be a read error, as it is one base from a much larger clone. The rearrangement uses TRBV12-5 and TRBJ2-2; D may correspond to TRBD1 or TRBD2 (5 bases each). Germline V lookup: CDR1 LGHNT, CDR2 FRNRAP. The CDR3 sequence is 17 residues long. In DNA form, the CDR3 reads TGTGCTAGTGGTTTGCTTCTGACAGCGGAGAACACCGCGGAGCTGTTTTTT. It is translated as CASGLLLTAENTAELFF.

This sequence joins TRBV15 and TRBJ2-1; D gene uncertain. The CDR3 is made up of 11 amino acids. The V end was cut by 0 bases, the J end by 9 bases, with 3 bases between. Germline V gene data show CDR1 as LNHNV and CDR2 as YYDKDF (reference sequence). CDR3 sequence: CATSRDLEQFF. CDR3 bases: TGTGCCACCAGCAGAGATCTTGAGCAGTTCTTC.

This clonotype was observed a few times. The chain combines TRBV30 with TRBJ2-3, with D maybe TRBD2 (5 bases). V lost 0 bases to trimming and J lost 2 bases, with 18 bases between them. CDR1 and CDR2 from the germline V gene are GTSNPN and SVGIG (reference sequence). The CDR3 length is 17 residues. DNA for the CDR3: TGTGCCTGGAGTGTACTCCGGGGATGGAGTCTCACAGATACGCAGTATTTT. Its translation is CAWSVLRGWSLTDTQYF.

This chain connects TRBV5-1 to TRBJ1-2, with D perhaps matching TRBD1 (6 bases). The germline gives CDR1 SGHRS, CDR2 YFSETQ. The CDR3 runs 14 residues. V shed 5 bases and J shed 5 bases, with 16 bases lying between them. In DNA form, the CDR3 reads TGCGCCAGCAGACTGGGACGGGACACGTATGGCTACACCTTC. Protein: CASRLGRDTYGYTF. The whole variable domain, remainder taken from reference TRBV5-1 and TRBJ1-2, is KAGVTQTPRYLIKTRGQQVTLSCSPISGHRSVSWYQQTPGQGLQFLFEYFSETQRNKGNFPGRFSGRQFSNSRSEMNVSTLELGDSALYLCASRLGRDTYGYTFGSGTRLTVV.

The V and J genes are TRBV24-1 and TRBJ2-2; no firm D call. V lost 1 base and J lost 5, with 4 bases in between. The V gene's germline CDR1 is KGHDR and CDR2 SFDVKD. The length of the CDR3 is 13 residues. The CDR3 spells CATSDLSTGELFF. As DNA, the CDR3 is TGTGCCACCAGTGATTTAAGTACCGGGGAGCTGTTTTTT.

The genes are TRBV10-3 and TRBJ2-7; no clear D gene. The germline V gene has CDR1 ENHRY and CDR2 SYGVKD. Trimming took 2 bases from V and 5 from J, leaving 10 bases between them. The CDR3 has 13 residues. Here the CDR3 reads CAISEGWGNEQYF. The CDR3 nucleotides read TGTGCCATCAGTGAGGGGTGGGGTAACGAGCAGTACTTC.

This clonotype was found a few times. V gene TRBV12-3 or TRBV12-4 combines with J gene TRBJ2-1, with 9 bases matching TRBD2. The trim removed 3 bases at V and 6 bases at J, leaving 6 bases unmatched. The CDR3 runs to 15 residues. CDR3 protein: CASSFPLAGLNEQFF. Written as DNA, the CDR3 is TGTGCCAGCAGTTTTCCCCTAGCGGGACTCAATGAGCAGTTCTTC.

This clonotype showed up just a few times. J is TRBJ2-3 and V is TRBV6-1; TRBD1 aligns across 7 bases. CDR1 MNHNS and CDR2 SASEGT come from the germline V gene. The CDR3 contains 14 residues. The ends lost 7 bases at V and 0 bases at J; junction bases unmatched: 4. The CDR3 loop reads CASIRTGSTDTQYF. DNA of the CDR3: TGTGCCAGCATCAGGACAGGTAGCACAGATACGCAGTATTTT.